What follows is one T cell receptor (beta chain) and its context. Its matching antigen is unknown. One end of the junction is discordant with germline, which a read error may explain. The data stem from a study of shared clonotypes between healthy human individuals. Findings of the study overall: Generally, naive subsets came out with larger estimated richness than memory subsets. Clonotype sharing among donors was expected to depend on sequencing depth.

Using immunoSEQ multiplex PCR, the repertoire was profiled, and TCRdb retains in-frame clones only, with some absent. This table holds 2 million to 2.5 million clones, around 95% found once. CDR3 length equals 12 residues. CDR1 and CDR2 from the germline V gene are MDHEN and SYDVKM. Sequenced: naive CD4+ T cells sorted from blood. Subset noted: CD45RA+ positively selected. This receptor was obtained from a man aged 18 to 29 in good health. This chain uses TRBV28 with TRBJ1-2; tentative D call: TRBD1 (6 bases). The CDR3 nucleotides are TGTGCCAGCAGTTCGACCGGGACACCCAACCGCTTC. Translation gives CASSSTGTPNRF.